The rows below give T cell receptor beta chains drawn from one sample of a study of blood T cell repertoires in COVID-19. The method was immunoSEQ multiplex PCR; TCRdb's version includes in-frame clones alone and lacks a portion of them. The sample has about 350,000 clones, approximately 84% seen once. Sequenced sample: PBMCs or T cells enriched from blood (not recorded which). The receptors were gathered from a woman aged 25 to 39 who had recovered from COVID-19. CDR3s include the opening cysteine and the closing phenylalanine or tryptophan. D genes are given only for firm matches. Some rows have no size entry. The others give once, few or many, or a class for an expanded clone.

j_call d_call clone_size v_call cdr3_aa cdr3_nt
TRBJ1-1 NA once TRBV6-4 CASKSLTSGTEAFF TGTGCCAGCAAATCCCTTACGTCAGGGACTGAAGCTTTCTTT
TRBJ1-1 NA NA TRBV30 CAWRRGRPTRAEAFF TGTGCCTGGAGACGGGGGAGGCCCACGCGGGCTGAAGCTTTCTTT
TRBJ2-5 NA NA TRBV12-3/TRBV12-4 CASSLSGTQYF TGTGCCAGCAGTTTATCGGGGACCCAGTACTTC
TRBJ2-2 TRBD2 NA TRBV19 CASRGFRGGTPNTGELFF TGTGCCAGTCGGGGGTTTCGGGGGGGCACTCCGAACACCGGGGAGCTGTTTTTT
TRBJ1-2 NA NA TRBV7-9 CASSLMYGYTF TGTGCCAGCAGCCTAATGTATGGCTACACCTTC
TRBJ2-3 NA few TRBV19 CASRKGLQTDTQYF TGTGCCAGTAGGAAGGGGCTTCAAACAGATACGCAGTATTTT
TRBJ2-7 NA NA TRBV24-1 CATSPGGPSYEQYF TGTGCCACCAGCCCGGGGGGCCCCTCCTACGAGCAGTACTTC
TRBJ1-5 TRBD1 few TRBV28 CASSSTGGRGNQPQHF TGTGCCAGCAGTTCAACAGGGGGCCGGGGCAATCAGCCCCAGCATTTT
TRBJ1-5 NA NA TRBV3-1/TRBV3-2 CASSPTGTQPQHF TGTGCCAGCAGTCCCACAGGGACACAGCCCCAGCATTTT
TRBJ2-1 TRBD2 NA TRBV28 CASGRRGGNNEQFF TGTGCCAGCGGGAGGCGGGGGGGCAACAATGAGCAGTTCTTC
TRBJ1-2 NA NA TRBV6-5 CASSPSSNYGYTF TGTGCCAGCAGTCCGTCGTCTAACTATGGCTACACCTTC
TRBJ2-2 NA NA TRBV3-1/TRBV3-2 CASSHPVDGELFF TGTGCCAGCAGCCACCCGGTTGACGGGGAGCTGTTTTTT
TRBJ1-4 NA NA TRBV2 CASSVRQGGGKEKLFF TGTGCCAGCAGTGTACGGCAGGGTGGCGGGAAGGAAAAACTGTTTTTT
TRBJ1-1 NA NA TRBV5-1 CASSSRGDNTEAFF TGCGCCAGCAGCAGCAGGGGCGATAACACTGAAGCTTTCTTT
TRBJ1-1 NA NA TRBV7-2 CASSLGYRVGTEAFF TGTGCCAGCAGCTTAGGATACAGGGTCGGCACTGAAGCTTTCTTT
TRBJ2-5 NA few TRBV6-2/TRBV6-3 CASSYRVEETQYF TGTGCCAGCAGTTACAGAGTGGAAGAGACCCAGTACTTC
TRBJ1-2 TRBD1 NA TRBV3-1/TRBV3-2 CASSQDRGIGYTF TGTGCCAGCAGCCAGGACAGGGGCATCGGCTACACCTTC
TRBJ2-2 NA NA TRBV30 CAWSVQGTGELFF TGTGCCTGGAGTGTCCAGGGGACCGGGGAGCTGTTTTTT
TRBJ1-6 NA NA TRBV6-5 CASADSKNSPLHF TGTGCCTCCGCTGACAGCAAGAATTCACCCCTCCACTTT
TRBJ2-1 TRBD2 NA TRBV11-2 CASSYASGDPGEQFF TGTGCCAGCAGTTATGCTAGCGGGGACCCGGGGGAGCAGTTCTTC